The rows below give T cell receptor beta chains drawn from one sample of a study of blood T cell repertoires in COVID-19. Profiling relied on immunoSEQ multiplex PCR, and the TCRdb table lists in-frame clones only, not all of them. This repertoire shows some 270,000 clones, about 80% found once; its top ten account for 15% to 19%. The sequenced sample was peripheral blood. The origin of the receptors is a person aged 65 to 79 with COVID-19, enrolled during active disease. Each CDR3 is given with its conserved first and last residue. D genes are given only for firm matches. Rows give clone size only sometimes, using once, few, many, or a class for an expanded clone.

j_gene: TRBJ1-4
abundance: .
d_gene: TRBD1
v_gene: TRBV4-3
CDR3aa: CASSQEVRDRGRNYEKLFF
CDR3nt: TGCGCCAGCAGCCAAGAGGTTCGGGACAGAGGGAGGAATTATGAAAAACTGTTTTTT

j_gene: TRBJ2-5
abundance: once
d_gene: TRBD2
v_gene: TRBV5-1
CDR3aa: CASRPGRTSGVVGQQETQYF
CDR3nt: TGCGCCAGCAGACCCGGTAGGACTAGCGGGGTGGTTGGACAACAAGAGACCCAGTACTTC

j_gene: TRBJ2-3
abundance: .
d_gene: .
v_gene: TRBV7-2
CDR3aa: CASSSDISTDTQYF
CDR3nt: TGTGCCAGCAGCTCGGACATTTCCACAGATACGCAGTATTTT

j_gene: TRBJ2-3
abundance: .
d_gene: .
v_gene: TRBV6-6
CDR3aa: CASNRGGQGDTQYF
CDR3nt: TGTGCCAGCAATAGGGGGGGCCAGGGTGATACGCAGTATTTT

j_gene: TRBJ1-2
abundance: .
d_gene: .
v_gene: TRBV5-4
CDR3aa: CASSPPRGGGYTF
CDR3nt: TGTGCCAGCAGCCCCCCCCGCGGGGGAGGCTACACCTTC

j_gene: TRBJ2-1
abundance: .
d_gene: TRBD2
v_gene: TRBV28
CDR3aa: CASSAYSLAGVYNEQFF
CDR3nt: TGTGCCAGCAGTGCCTACTCTCTAGCGGGAGTTTACAATGAGCAGTTCTTC

j_gene: TRBJ2-3
abundance: .
d_gene: .
v_gene: TRBV4-1
CDR3aa: CASRLLGQFTDTQYF
CDR3nt: TGCGCCAGCCGACTACTCGGACAGTTCACAGATACGCAGTATTTT

j_gene: TRBJ1-1
abundance: .
d_gene: .
v_gene: TRBV5-6
CDR3aa: CASSFVQGSHTEAFF
CDR3nt: TGTGCCAGCAGCTTCGTCCAGGGATCGCACACTGAAGCTTTCTTT

j_gene: TRBJ1-5
abundance: .
d_gene: .
v_gene: TRBV11-2
CDR3aa: CASSLNFYSNQPQHF
CDR3nt: TGTGCCAGCAGCTTAAATTTTTATAGCAATCAGCCCCAGCATTTT

j_gene: TRBJ1-4
abundance: .
d_gene: .
v_gene: TRBV7-6
CDR3aa: CASSANRATNEKLFF
CDR3nt: TGTGCCAGCAGCGCAAACAGGGCTACTAATGAAAAACTGTTTTTT

j_gene: TRBJ2-7
abundance: once
d_gene: .
v_gene: TRBV11-2
CDR3aa: CASSLKGRAYEQYF
CDR3nt: TGTGCCAGCAGCTTAAAGGGCAGGGCCTACGAGCAGTACTTC

j_gene: TRBJ2-3
abundance: .
d_gene: TRBD1
v_gene: TRBV11-3
CDR3aa: CASSRQGSTDTQYF
CDR3nt: TGTGCCAGCAGTAGACAGGGAAGCACAGATACGCAGTATTTT

j_gene: TRBJ1-5
abundance: .
d_gene: TRBD1
v_gene: TRBV10-3
CDR3aa: CAISEDRGGQPQHF
CDR3nt: TGTGCCATCAGTGAGGACAGGGGCGGTCAGCCCCAGCATTTT

j_gene: TRBJ2-3
abundance: once
d_gene: .
v_gene: TRBV5-6
CDR3aa: CASSWFGSTDTQYF
CDR3nt: TGTGCCAGCAGCTGGTTCGGGAGTACAGATACGCAGTATTTT

j_gene: TRBJ1-1
abundance: .
d_gene: .
v_gene: TRBV4-2
CDR3aa: CASSQGRMNTEAFF
CDR3nt: TGTGCCAGCAGCCAAGGGCGGATGAACACTGAAGCTTTCTTT

j_gene: TRBJ1-5
abundance: few
d_gene: TRBD1
v_gene: TRBV5-1
CDR3aa: CASSLAGTVYQPQHF
CDR3nt: TGCGCCAGCAGCTTGGCCGGGACAGTGTATCAGCCCCAGCATTTT

j_gene: TRBJ1-5
abundance: once
d_gene: .
v_gene: TRBV10-1
CDR3aa: CASSEQGNQPQHF
CDR3nt: TGCGCCAGCAGTGAGCAGGGTAATCAGCCCCAGCATTTT

j_gene: TRBJ2-1
abundance: .
d_gene: .
v_gene: TRBV19
CDR3aa: CASSPGTSKQFF
CDR3nt: TGTGCCAGTAGTCCCGGGACTTCAAAGCAGTTCTTC

j_gene: TRBJ2-2
abundance: once
d_gene: TRBD1
v_gene: TRBV19
CDR3aa: CASSIVGQGAAGELFF
CDR3nt: TGTGCCAGTAGTATAGTAGGGCAGGGGGCCGCCGGGGAGCTGTTTTTT

j_gene: TRBJ2-3
abundance: .
d_gene: .
v_gene: TRBV28
CDR3aa: CASRQNRVWDTQYF
CDR3nt: TGTGCCAGCAGACAGAACAGGGTGTGGGATACGCAGTATTTT

j_gene: TRBJ1-2
abundance: .
d_gene: TRBD1
v_gene: TRBV20-1
CDR3aa: CSASNTGQAIANYGYTF
CDR3nt: TGCAGTGCTAGTAATACAGGACAGGCAATAGCTAACTATGGCTACACCTTC

j_gene: TRBJ2-5
abundance: .
d_gene: .
v_gene: TRBV5-4
CDR3aa: CASSLAGSRNTQYF
CDR3nt: TGTGCCAGCAGCTTGGCCGGTTCGAGGAACACACAGTACTTC

j_gene: TRBJ2-5
abundance: .
d_gene: TRBD2
v_gene: TRBV7-8
CDR3aa: CASSPPGRAETQYF
CDR3nt: TGTGCCAGCAGCCCCCCAGGGAGGGCTGAGACCCAGTACTTC

j_gene: TRBJ2-3
abundance: once
d_gene: .
v_gene: TRBV6-5
CDR3aa: CASATGTRQYF
CDR3nt: TGTGCCAGCGCCACCGGGACACGGCAGTATTTT

j_gene: TRBJ2-1
abundance: .
d_gene: TRBD2
v_gene: TRBV4-3
CDR3aa: CASSQDGSGRGGEQFF
CDR3nt: TGCGCCAGCAGCCAAGACGGTAGCGGGAGGGGAGGTGAGCAGTTCTTC

j_gene: TRBJ1-3
abundance: .
d_gene: TRBD1
v_gene: TRBV2
CDR3aa: CASSQPGTGAHASGNTIYF
CDR3nt: TGTGCCAGCAGTCAGCCCGGGACAGGGGCTCACGCCTCTGGAAACACCATATATTTT

j_gene: TRBJ1-4
abundance: few
d_gene: .
v_gene: TRBV4-3
CDR3aa: CASSHPGAAGEKLFF
CDR3nt: TGCGCCAGCAGCCACCCAGGGGCAGCCGGCGAAAAACTGTTTTTT

j_gene: TRBJ1-1
abundance: .
d_gene: .
v_gene: TRBV25-1
CDR3aa: CASSESGTLNTEAFF
CDR3nt: TGTGCCAGCAGTGAATCTGGGACACTCAACACTGAAGCTTTCTTT

j_gene: TRBJ1-2
abundance: .
d_gene: TRBD1
v_gene: TRBV5-5
CDR3aa: CASSLSGTGINGYTF
CDR3nt: TGTGCCAGCAGCCTCTCCGGGACAGGGATTAATGGCTACACCTTC

j_gene: TRBJ1-4
abundance: .
d_gene: .
v_gene: TRBV5-1
CDR3aa: CASSLTGGETTNEKLFF
CDR3nt: TGCGCCAGCAGCTTGACCGGGGGGGAGACAACTAATGAAAAACTGTTTTTT